The 13 T cell receptor beta chains given below trace back to one sample, sequenced in a study of T cell repertoires in cytomegalovirus infection. TCRdb reanalysed the reads using MiXCR and keeps one entry per CDR3 protein. The sample consists of 200,000 to 300,000 distinct CDR3 sequences, approximately 10% of them appearing once. Sequencing was carried out using PBMCs. The receptors come from a human donor in good health (CMV status not recorded). Some clones in this sample may be carry-over from other donors' samples.

This clonotype is labeled medium-sized. In DNA form, the CDR3 reads TGTGCCAGCAGCCCTGAGGACATTTCGAACACTGAAGCTTTCTTT. Protein sequence: CASSPEDISNTEAFF. The genes are TRBV7-6 and TRBJ1-1; perhaps TRBD1 as D (5 bases). The V end was cut by 5 bases, the J end by 1 base, with 14 bases between. The CDR3 runs 15 residues. Germline V gives CDR1 SGHVS, CDR2 FNYEAQ.

On this clonotype: This sequence may be a read error, since a much larger clone differs from it by one base. The chain uses TRBV7-6 and TRBJ2-4; tentatively, D is TRBD2 (5 bases). Germline loops: CDR1 SGHVS, CDR2 FNYEAQ. The CDR3 sequence is 18 residues long. V lost 4 bases, J lost 0 bases, and 19 bases lay in between. CDR3 sequence: CASSSLGDPSLAKNIQYF. In DNA form, the CDR3 reads TGTGCCAGCAGCTCCTTGGGAGACCCCAGTTTAGCCAAAAACATTCAGTACTTC.

This chain links TRBV5-6 with TRBJ1-5; D possibly corresponds to TRBD1 (5 bases). CDR1 is SGHDT and CDR2 is YYEEEE in the germline V gene. The CDR3 is 15 residues long. V was shortened by 1 base and J by 5 bases, with 13 bases between the two germline ends. DNA of the CDR3: TGTGCCAGCAGCTTGTCAGGGCTCCTATATCAGCCCCAGCATTTT. Translated: CASSLSGLLYQPQHF. The full variable domain, rest sourced from reference TRBV5-6 and TRBJ1-5, is DAGVTQSPTHLIKTRGQQVTLRCSPKSGHDTVSWYQQALGQGPQFIFQYYEEEERQRGNFPDRFSGHQFPNYSSELNVNALLLGDSALYLCASSLSGLLYQPQHFGDGTRLSIL.

A few counts support this clonotype. The chain recombines TRBV7-8 with TRBJ1-1; D ambiguous. From germline, CDR1 is SGHVS and CDR2 FQNEAQ. V was trimmed by 1 base and J by 1 base, leaving 10 bases between them. The CDR3 length is 15 residues. The CDR3 bases are TGTGCCAGCAGCTTAGAATCAAGTCAGAACACTGAAGCTTTCTTT. As protein: CASSLESSQNTEAFF.

In its sample, this clonotype was seen many times. The gene calls are TRBV7-2 and TRBJ2-2; 7 positions match TRBD2. V gave up 3 bases and J gave up 5 bases; unmatched junction bases: 3. Germline CDR1 reads SGHTA; CDR2 reads FQGNSA. This CDR3 spans 14 amino acids. CDR3 DNA: TGTGCCAGCAGCTTGTTAGCGGGTACCGGGGAGCTGTTTTTT. Its protein product is CASSLLAGTGELFF.

This clonotype has ten or more counts. The chain couples TRBV7-9 to TRBJ1-5; the D is unclear. V lost 5 bases and J lost 3, with 11 bases in between. Looked up from germline, CDR1 is SEHNR and CDR2 is FQNEAQ (reference sequence). The CDR3 contains 14 residues. Here the CDR3 reads CASSPVNDNQPQHF. The CDR3 DNA reads as TGTGCCAGCAGCCCCGTAAATGACAATCAGCCCCAGCATTTT.

V usage is TRBV7-2 and J usage is TRBJ1-5, with D perhaps TRBD1 (5 bases). Trimming stripped 1 base from V and 9 bases from J, with 10 bases between. The CDR3 is made up of 13 amino acids. Germline lookup yields CDR1 SGHTA and CDR2 FQGNSA. The chain's CDR3 is CASSLGGNGPQHF. The CDR3 DNA is TGTGCCAGCAGCTTAGGGGGGAACGGGCCCCAGCATTTT.

In this sample, this clonotype turned up many times. The chain has TRBV20-1 and TRBJ2-7, with 10 bases matching TRBD2. After removal of 2 bases from V and 3 bases from J, the junction contained 7 bases not matched to a gene. This CDR3 has 15 residues. Germline CDR1 DFQATT, CDR2 SNEGSKA (reference sequence). CDR3 sequence reads: CSARPILAGGYEQYF. The CDR3 DNA follows: TGCAGTGCTAGACCTATTTTAGCGGGGGGCTACGAGCAGTACTTC.

This clonotype was detected ten times or more. The chain employs TRBV6-2 or TRBV6-3 and TRBJ2-1, with TRBD1 matching 7 bases. Unmatched junction bases numbered 5, after V lost 8 bases and J lost 10 bases. The CDR3 runs to 11 residues. Per germline, CDR1 MNHEY and CDR2 SVGEGT. The CDR3 loop is CASFKDREQFF. The CDR3 DNA is TGTGCCAGCTTCAAGGACAGGGAGCAGTTCTTC.

This clonotype was seen ten or more times. V gene TRBV6-8 combines with J gene TRBJ2-2, with 9 bases identical to TRBD1. The CDR3 runs to 14 residues. Trimming cost V 6 bases and J 5 bases; bases outside gene matches: 4. Germline CDR1 and CDR2: MNHGY and SAAAGT. CDR3 amino acids: CASRGTGITGELFF. CDR3 bases: TGTGCCAGCAGGGGGACAGGGATAACCGGGGAGCTGTTTTTT.

There are many counts of this clonotype. The CDR3 sequence is CASSFRGEGGELFF. The CDR3 nucleotides are TGTGCCAGCAGTTTCCGGGGTGAGGGCGGGGAGCTGTTTTTT. V is TRBV12-3 or TRBV12-4 and J is TRBJ2-2, with D possibly being TRBD2 (5 bases). Trimming stripped 3 bases from V and 7 bases from J, with 12 bases between. The CDR3 contains 14 residues.

This clonotype showed up just a few times. The rearrangement links TRBV2 to TRBJ2-2; D is perhaps TRBD1 or TRBD2 (6 bases each). This CDR3 is built from 14 residues. Germline values: CDR1 SNHLY, CDR2 FYNNEI. V lost 2 bases and J lost 3, with 7 bases in between. This CDR3 reads CASSERGDTGELFF. CDR3 in DNA: TGTGCCAGCAGTGAAAGGGGGGACACCGGGGAGCTGTTTTTT.

The rearrangement links TRBV29-1 to TRBJ1-1; perhaps TRBD1 as D (6 bases). This CDR3 spans 12 amino acids. Per germline, CDR1 SQVTM and CDR2 ANQGSEA. The V end was cut by 6 bases, the J end by 0 bases, with 8 bases between. The CDR3 DNA reads as TGCAGCGTGGGACATTTGAACACTGAAGCTTTCTTT. Its translation: CSVGHLNTEAFF.